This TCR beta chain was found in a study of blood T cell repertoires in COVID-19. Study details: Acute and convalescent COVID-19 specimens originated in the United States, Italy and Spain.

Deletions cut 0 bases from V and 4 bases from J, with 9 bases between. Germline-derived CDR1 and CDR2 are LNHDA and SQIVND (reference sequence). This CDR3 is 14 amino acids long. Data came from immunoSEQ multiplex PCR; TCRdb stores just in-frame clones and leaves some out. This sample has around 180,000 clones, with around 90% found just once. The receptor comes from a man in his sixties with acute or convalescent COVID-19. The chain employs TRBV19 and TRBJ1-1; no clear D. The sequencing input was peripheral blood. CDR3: CASSIEGRGTEAFF. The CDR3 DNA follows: TGTGCCAGTAGTATAGAGGGCCGGGGCACTGAAGCTTTCTTT. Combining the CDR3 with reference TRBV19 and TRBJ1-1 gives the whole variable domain DGGITQSPKYLFRKEGQNVTLSCEQNLNHDAMYWYRQDPGQGLRLIYYSQIVNDFQKGDIAEGYSVSREKKESFPLTVTSAQKNPTAFYLCASSIEGRGTEAFFGQGTRLTVV.